The 8 T cell receptor beta chains listed next were all sequenced from one sample in a study of blood T cell repertoires in COVID-19. The data were produced by immunoSEQ multiplex PCR, yet TCRdb's version contains in-frame clones alone and is incomplete. The sample has 200,000 to 250,000 clones, around 87% seen once. Specimen: PBMCs or T cells enriched from blood (not recorded which). The receptors were sampled from a woman between 18 and 29 years old in a cohort exposed to, infected with or recovered from COVID-19 (not recorded which).

This sequence joins TRBV18 and TRBJ1-6; TRBD1 is a possible D gene (5 bases). Germline V gene sequence: CDR1 KGHSH, CDR2 LQKENI. This CDR3 is 16 amino acids long. The ends were cut back, 1 base at V and 10 bases at J, with 17 bases in the middle. The DNA for the CDR3 is TGTGCCAGCTCACCACGGACCGGGACCGGGGGGTCACCCCTCCACTTT. As protein: CASSPRTGTGGSPLHF.

This chain connects TRBV7-2 to TRBJ1-3; D is perhaps TRBD1 (5 bases). Germline values: CDR1 SGHTA, CDR2 FQGNSA. V lost 6 bases, J lost 0 bases, and 18 bases lay in between. This CDR3 is 17 amino acids long. CDR3 loop: CASSWDSDPYSGNTIYF. CDR3 nucleotides: TGTGCCAGCAGTTGGGACTCCGACCCTTACTCTGGAAACACCATATATTTT.

The J gene is TRBJ2-1, the V gene TRBV7-6; weak D call: TRBD2 (5 bases). The CDR3 has 15 amino acids. Germline CDR1 reads SGHVS; CDR2 reads FNYEAQ. With 5 bases removed from V and 5 bases from J, the gap between germline ends came to 16 bases. The CDR3 here is CASSLLGGSHNEQFF. CDR3 DNA sequence: TGTGCCAGCAGCCTGCTGGGCGGGTCTCACAATGAGCAGTTCTTC.

Sample share makes this clone medium-sized. The chain uses TRBV18 and TRBJ1-1; 7 bases fit TRBD1. CDR1 is KGHSH and CDR2 is LQKENI in the germline V gene. There are 14 residues in the CDR3. Losses at the gene ends were 6 bases for V and 1 base for J; bases not matched to a gene: 5. In DNA form, the CDR3 reads TGTGCCAGCTCCCCGGGACAGCAGAACACTGAAGCTTTCTTT. Amino acids: CASSPGQQNTEAFF.

V gene TRBV28 combines with J gene TRBJ1-2; a possible D gene is TRBD1 (5 bases). This CDR3 comprises 14 residues. Between the trimmed V and J ends, which lost 2 bases and 3 bases, there was a span of 10 bases. Germline V gene data show CDR1 as MDHEN and CDR2 as SYDVKM. The CDR3 sequence: CASSLGAKDYGYTF. CDR3 sequence (DNA): TGTGCCAGCAGTTTAGGGGCTAAGGACTATGGCTACACCTTC.

The chain is built from TRBV9 and TRBJ2-7, with 9 bases identical to TRBD1. Germline CDR1 reads SGDLS; CDR2 reads YYNGEE. V was pared by 0 bases and J by 3 bases, with 7 bases of the junction left unmatched. This CDR3 contains 16 residues. CDR3 sequence reads: CASSVARTGDIYEQYF. CDR3 sequence (DNA): TGTGCCAGCAGCGTAGCCCGGACAGGGGACATCTACGAGCAGTACTTC. The full variable domain, rest sourced from reference TRBV9 and TRBJ2-7, is DSGVTQTPKHLITATGQRVTLRCSPRSGDLSVYWYQQSLDQGLQFLIQYYNGEERAKGNILERFSAQQFPDLHSELNLSSLELGDSALYFCASSVARTGDIYEQYFGPGTRLTVT.

The rearrangement joins TRBV5-6 to TRBJ2-7, with 8 bases matching TRBD2. Trimming at V came to 1 base and at J to 3 bases, leaving 9 bases not matched to a gene. The CDR3 totals 16 residues. The germline V gene encodes CDR1 SGHDT and CDR2 YYEEEE. CDR3 nucleotide sequence: TGTGCCAGCAGCTTGTTCACCGGGACTAGGGGCTACGAGCAGTACTTC. The encoded protein is CASSLFTGTRGYEQYF.

This chain joins TRBV6-6 and TRBJ1-1; TRBD1 agrees at 8 bases. V gave up 6 bases and J gave up 0 bases; unmatched junction bases: 12. This CDR3 comprises 17 residues. Germline CDR1 is MNHNY and CDR2 is SVGAGI (reference sequence). CDR3 region: CASRRRGQVVMNTEAFF. DNA of the CDR3: TGTGCCAGCAGACGACGGGGACAGGTGGTGATGAACACTGAAGCTTTCTTT.